Listed below are T cell receptor beta chains from one sample, sequenced in a study of blood T cell repertoires in COVID-19. Assay used: immunoSEQ multiplex PCR; TCRdb lists only in-frame clones, some missing. Among about 270,000 clones listed, around 87% were seen once. Sequenced input: PBMCs or T cells enriched from blood (not recorded which). The source is a woman aged 18-35 years who had recovered from COVID-19. Both conserved end residues are part of each CDR3. D genes are given only for firm matches. Only some rows state a clone size, as once, few, many or a class for expanded clones.

j_call,d_call,clone_size,v_call,cdr3_nt,cdr3_aa
TRBJ2-7,-,-,TRBV4-1,TGCGCCAGCAGCCAAGGGGGCGCGGACTACTACGAGCAGTACTTC,CASSQGGADYYEQYF
TRBJ2-1,TRBD2,-,TRBV30,TGTGCCCGTAGCGGGGGGGCCGACGATGAGCAGTTCTTC,CARSGGADDEQFF
TRBJ1-4,TRBD1,-,TRBV7-2,TGTGCCAGCAGCCCCGGGACAGTAACCACTAATGAAAAACTGTTTTTT,CASSPGTVTTNEKLFF
TRBJ2-1,-,-,TRBV12-3/TRBV12-4,TGTGCCAGCAGTTTATTTTGGGGGGAGTTCTTC,CASSLFWGEFF
TRBJ2-3,TRBD2,-,TRBV25-1,TGTGCCAGCAGTGAACTACGACTAGCGGGGGCAGATACGCAGTATTTT,CASSELRLAGADTQYF
TRBJ2-1,TRBD2,-,TRBV4-1,TGCGCCAGCAGCCTGCAACTAGCGGGGGCCTACAATGAGCAGTTCTTC,CASSLQLAGAYNEQFF
TRBJ1-4,-,-,TRBV28,TGTGCCAGCGGAGAGATGGAAAAACTGTTTTTT,CASGEMEKLFF
TRBJ2-1,TRBD2,-,TRBV7-9,TGTGCCAGCAGCTTATCGGGACTAGCGGGACTTCGGGCCTACAATGAGCAGTTCTTC,CASSLSGLAGLRAYNEQFF
TRBJ2-3,TRBD2,-,TRBV10-3,TGTGCCATCAAGGCGGGGGCAGATACGCAGTATTTT,CAIKAGADTQYF
TRBJ2-7,-,-,TRBV20-1,TGCAGTGCTAGTAAGCTTCGACTCGAGTCCTACGAGCAGTACTTC,CSASKLRLESYEQYF
TRBJ1-2,-,once,TRBV5-1,TGCGCCAGCAGCTTAAACGTGGGGGGTAACTATGGCTACACCTTC,CASSLNVGGNYGYTF
TRBJ2-3,-,-,TRBV11-2,TGTGCCAGCAGCTCTCCAAGTCAGACGCAGTATTTT,CASSSPSQTQYF
TRBJ1-2,TRBD1,-,TRBV6-1,TGTGCCAGCAGTGAATGGGGCCAGGGGGCGGAAGGCTACACCTTC,CASSEWGQGAEGYTF
TRBJ2-7,-,-,TRBV18,TGTGCCAGCTCACCACGTCGGGGTAGCTCCTACGAGCAGTACTTC,CASSPRRGSSYEQYF
TRBJ1-5,-,-,TRBV6-5,TGTGCCAGCAGTCCGGGACACCGATTCAATCAGCCCCAGCATTTT,CASSPGHRFNQPQHF
TRBJ1-2,-,-,TRBV10-3,TGTGCCATCAGCGACCGGCGGGACTATGGCTACACCTTC,CAISDRRDYGYTF
TRBJ2-1,TRBD2,once,TRBV4-1,TGCGCCAGCAGCCAAGTGCGTGGTCGGGGGGGCGGTAGTAACTATGAGCAGTTCTTC,CASSQVRGRGGGSNYEQFF
TRBJ1-3,-,-,TRBV12-3/TRBV12-4,TGTGCCAGCAGTCTCCAGGGAAACACCATATATTTT,CASSLQGNTIYF
TRBJ1-5,TRBD1,-,TRBV3-1/TRBV3-2,TGTGCCAGCAGCCTGGGACAGTATAGCAATCAGCCCCAGCATTTT,CASSLGQYSNQPQHF
TRBJ1-3,TRBD1,-,TRBV2,TGTGCCAGCAGTGAATATCAGGGGGGTTCTGGAAACACCATATATTTT,CASSEYQGGSGNTIYF
TRBJ2-7,TRBD1,-,TRBV2,TGTGCCAGCAGTTACGACAGGGGAGAGTACGAGCAGTACTTC,CASSYDRGEYEQYF
TRBJ2-3,TRBD1,once,TRBV5-1,TGCGCCAGCAGCCTTACGACCACAGGGGGCGGCGCAGATACGCAGTATTTT,CASSLTTTGGGADTQYF
TRBJ1-1,-,once,TRBV28,TGTGCCATTTCCCCCAGGCCTCCAGGGCAAACTGAAGCTTTCTTT,CAISPRPPGQTEAFF
TRBJ1-4,-,-,TRBV30,TGTGCCTGGAGTACAGACTATCGGGAAAAACTGTTTTTT,CAWSTDYREKLFF
TRBJ1-2,TRBD1,-,TRBV29-1,TGCAGCGGGAAGGGGACAGAGAATTCTTATGGCTACACCTTC,CSGKGTENSYGYTF
TRBJ1-1,-,-,TRBV10-1,TGCGCCAGCAGTGGGGTTTCGACGGGGGAAGCTTTCTTT,CASSGVSTGEAFF
TRBJ1-1,TRBD1,few,TRBV10-2,TGCGCCACAGGGGGCGGCAGGAACACTGAAGCTTTCTTT,CATGGGRNTEAFF
TRBJ2-5,-,-,TRBV24-1,TGTGCCACCAGTGACCCAAAGAGGGGGGGGGAGACCCAGTACTTC,CATSDPKRGGETQYF
TRBJ2-7,TRBD1,-,TRBV13,TGTGCCAGCAGTCAGGGACAGGAGAGCTCCTACGAGCAGTACTTC,CASSQGQESSYEQYF
TRBJ2-1,TRBD2,-,TRBV27,TGTGCCAGCAGTTTACGGGCTAGCGGGGGGGAAAGCTCCTACAATGAGCAGTTCTTC,CASSLRASGGESSYNEQFF
TRBJ1-5,-,-,TRBV12-2,TGTGCAAGTCGCTTCACAGGGTCGGGGAATCAGCCCCAGCATTTT,CASRFTGSGNQPQHF
TRBJ1-5,-,-,TRBV19,TGTGCCAGTAGTATCCAGGTCAGCCAGCCCCAGCATTTT,CASSIQVSQPQHF
TRBJ2-3,TRBD1,-,TRBV29-1,TGCAGCGTGTTCGGACAGGGGAACACAGATACGCAGTATTTT,CSVFGQGNTDTQYF
TRBJ2-5,-,-,TRBV5-1,TGCGCCAGCAGCTTAGGGGTTCAAGAGACCCAGTACTTC,CASSLGVQETQYF
TRBJ2-7,-,-,TRBV7-9,TGTGCCAGCAGCCGGAGTGGGTTGCGGGGCTACGAGCAGTACTTC,CASSRSGLRGYEQYF
TRBJ2-3,TRBD1,-,TRBV11-2,TGTGCCAGCAGCTCCCTCAGGGGGCAAGGAGATACGCAGTATTTT,CASSSLRGQGDTQYF
TRBJ2-5,TRBD2,-,TRBV6-5,TGTGCCAGCAGTTACTTTAGCGGGGGGGAAGAGACCCAGTACTTC,CASSYFSGGEETQYF
TRBJ2-3,TRBD1,-,TRBV15,TGTGCCACCAGCAGGGGACAGGGGGAGGCAGATACGCAGTATTTT,CATSRGQGEADTQYF
TRBJ2-3,TRBD2,-,TRBV3-1/TRBV3-2,TGTGCCAGCAGCCACGGACTAGCGGGGTCCGCAGATACGCAGTATTTT,CASSHGLAGSADTQYF
TRBJ2-3,-,-,TRBV4-1,TGCGCCAGCAGCCAAGAAGGGGCCAGGAATACGCAGTATTTT,CASSQEGARNTQYF
TRBJ2-7,TRBD2,-,TRBV6-1,TGTGCCAGCAGTGAAGCTAGCGGGGGGGCCTACGAGCAGTACTTC,CASSEASGGAYEQYF
TRBJ1-1,-,-,TRBV4-1,TGCGCCAGCAGCCAAGTGGGCGGGAAGGACACTGAAGCTTTCTTT,CASSQVGGKDTEAFF
TRBJ2-7,TRBD1,-,TRBV6-1,TGTGCCAGCAGAGAAGGGGGCCCTTACTACGAGCAGTACTTC,CASREGGPYYEQYF
TRBJ1-1,-,-,TRBV5-1,TGCGCCAGCAGCCAGGAGGCGGCCATGGGCACTGAAGCTTTCTTT,CASSQEAAMGTEAFF
TRBJ1-5,-,-,TRBV5-4,TGTGCCAGCAGCTTGGACAGCTCCGGAAATCAGCCCCAGCATTTT,CASSLDSSGNQPQHF
TRBJ1-5,-,-,TRBV2,TGTGCCAGCAATAACGACGGGAGGGACCAGCCCCAGCATTTT,CASNNDGRDQPQHF
TRBJ1-4,-,few,TRBV2,TGTGCCAGCAGTGATGGGCAGGGGCTGGGAGAACTGTTTTTT,CASSDGQGLGELFF
TRBJ2-7,-,-,TRBV7-3,TGTGCCAGCAGCTTTGGCCCACCCAGCTCCTACGAGCAGTACTTC,CASSFGPPSSYEQYF
TRBJ1-2,TRBD1,-,TRBV27,TGTGCCAGCAGTCCCCGGGACAGGGATGGCTACACCTTC,CASSPRDRDGYTF
TRBJ2-7,TRBD2,-,TRBV19,TGTGCCAGTAGCCCCGGGACTAGCGGGGGGTGGAGCGAGCAGTACTTC,CASSPGTSGGWSEQYF
TRBJ1-2,TRBD1,once,TRBV20-1,TGCAGTGCTAGTCCGGGACAGGGGGCTGGGGGCTACACCTTC,CSASPGQGAGGYTF
TRBJ1-2,-,-,TRBV2,TGTGCCAGCAGCCCTTGGGGAGGAGAAGGCTACACCTTC,CASSPWGGEGYTF
TRBJ2-1,TRBD2,-,TRBV7-6,TGTGCCAGCAGCTCTTGGGCGACTAGCGGGGGGCTCTACAATGAGCAGTTCTTC,CASSSWATSGGLYNEQFF
TRBJ2-7,TRBD2,-,TRBV2,TGTGCCAGCAGTGAAGCGCTTCAGCGGGGGGGTGCCTACGAGCAGTACTTC,CASSEALQRGGAYEQYF
TRBJ2-5,TRBD2,-,TRBV9,TGTGCCAGCAGCGTAGACGTAGCGGGGGGTTTAGAGGAGACCCAGTACTTC,CASSVDVAGGLEETQYF